A single sample is the source of the 25 T cell receptor beta chains below, sequenced in a study of shared clonotypes between healthy human individuals. The data were produced by immunoSEQ multiplex PCR, yet TCRdb's version contains in-frame clones alone and is incomplete. The sample shows hundreds of thousands of clones, about 74% of them seen only once. The sequencing input was memory CD4+ T cells sorted from blood. Stated subset: CD45RA-negative fraction. The receptors shown here come from a woman under 40 in good health.

The chain has TRBV6-6 and TRBJ1-1; D call uncertain. The CDR3 runs to 13 residues. In germline, CDR1 is MNHNY, CDR2 SVGAGI (reference sequence). Trimming stripped 10 bases from V and 6 bases from J, with 18 bases between. CDR3 residues: CATGKVYLSEAFF. In DNA form, the CDR3 reads TGTGCCACTGGAAAGGTATACTTGTCTGAAGCTTTCTTT.

This chain links TRBV6-6 with TRBJ2-5; D is ambiguous. Germline CDR1 and CDR2: MNHNY and SVGAGI (reference sequence). The CDR3 sequence is 13 residues long. The ends were cut back, 5 bases at V and 2 bases at J, with 9 bases in the middle. This chain's CDR3 is CASSTHLQETQYF. The CDR3 nucleotides are TGTGCCAGCAGTACCCACCTACAAGAGACCCAGTACTTC.

As concerns this clone: Other DNA sequences in this sample translate to the same CDR3. The chain joins TRBV7-2 to TRBJ2-3; no reliable D call. The CDR3 sequence is 11 residues long. The ends were cut back, 4 bases at V and 3 bases at J, with 2 bases in the middle. Per the germline V gene, CDR1 is SGHTA and CDR2 is FQGNSA. CDR3 protein: CASSWTDTQYF. CDR3 DNA: TGTGCCAGCAGCTGGACAGATACGCAGTATTTT.

V usage is TRBV11-2 and J usage is TRBJ1-2; no firm D call. Germline V lookup: CDR1 SGHAT, CDR2 FQNNGV. V was clipped by 0 bases and J by 5 bases, with 10 bases between them. The CDR3 loop spans 14 amino acids. The CDR3 region has the DNA TGTGCCAGCAGCTTAGAACCGGACGGATATGGCTACACCTTC. Protein: CASSLEPDGYGYTF.

This clone was recorded only once. DNA for the CDR3: TGTGCCAGCAGTTACTTTAAACGGACAGCAACTTATGGCTACACCTTC. It translates to CASSYFKRTATYGYTF. V gene TRBV6-5 combines with J gene TRBJ1-2; tentative D call: TRBD1 (6 bases). In germline, CDR1 is MNHEY, CDR2 SVGAGI. The CDR3 is 16 residues long. The V and J ends lost 1 base and 5 bases respectively, with 17 bases between them.

The chain has TRBV27 and TRBJ2-3; 7 nucleotides line up with TRBD2. The CDR3 runs 17 residues. The germline V gene has CDR1 MNHEY and CDR2 SMNVEV (reference sequence). J gave up 1 base and V 5 bases, and 12 bases lay outside the gene matches. The CDR3: CASSLNGLVGGTDTQYF. The DNA for the CDR3 is TGTGCCAGCAGTCTAAACGGACTAGTTGGGGGCACAGATACGCAGTATTTT.

Turning to this clone: A far larger clone is one base from this, pointing to a likely read error. The rearrangement links TRBV30 to TRBJ1-2; possibly TRBD1 for D (6 bases). V shed 0 bases and J shed 7 bases, with 6 bases lying between them. CDR3 length: 11 residues. The germline V gene encodes CDR1 GTSNPN and CDR2 SVGIG (reference sequence). CDR3 sequence reads: CAWSVQGGYTF. The CDR3 coding sequence is TGTGCCTGGAGTGTACAGGGTGGCTACACCTTC.

The chain recombines TRBV2 with TRBJ2-2, with D unresolved. This CDR3 contains 14 residues. Germline V lookup: CDR1 SNHLY, CDR2 FYNNEI. V was trimmed by 1 base and J by 5 bases, leaving 8 bases between them. The CDR3 sequence: CASSEDGLTGELFF. The CDR3 nucleotides are TGTGCCAGCAGTGAAGACGGGCTAACCGGGGAGCTGTTTTTT. Supplemented by reference TRBV2 and TRBJ2-2, the full variable domain reads EPEVTQTPSHQVTQMGQEVILRCVPISNHLYFYWYRQILGQKVEFLVSFYNNEISEKSEIFDDQFSVERPDGSNFTLKIRSTKLEDSAMYFCASSEDGLTGELFFGEGSRLTVL.

With regard to this clone: The same CDR3 is also encoded by other DNA sequences in this sample. The chain uses TRBV28 and TRBJ2-5, with 7 bases matching TRBD1. This CDR3 comprises 14 residues. Germline V gives CDR1 MDHEN, CDR2 SYDVKM. V shed 5 bases and J 2 bases; nucleotides not matched to a gene: 5. CDR3 DNA: TGTGCCAGCAGTACCCGACAGGGACAAGAGACCCAGTACTTC. Its translation: CASSTRQGQETQYF.

The chain uses TRBV6-1 and TRBJ1-1, with 8 bases fitting TRBD1. This CDR3 is 10 amino acids long. V gave up 8 bases and J gave up 8 bases; unmatched junction bases: 1. CDR1 and CDR2 from the germline V gene are MNHNS and SASEGT. The CDR3 reads CASGQGEAFF. DNA for the CDR3: TGTGCCAGCGGACAGGGCGAAGCTTTCTTT.

This clone was recorded once. The rearrangement uses TRBV29-1 and TRBJ2-1, with 7 bases matching TRBD2. The CDR3 is made up of 18 amino acids. V shed 6 bases and J 3 bases; nucleotides not matched to a gene: 20. CDR1 is SQVTM, CDR2 ANQGSEA, per germline. CDR3 nucleotides: TGCAGCGTAACCCGGAGCGGGACGTACAACGACTACTACAATGAGCAGTTCTTC. Protein product: CSVTRSGTYNDYYNEQFF.

This chain uses TRBV7-9 with TRBJ2-7; weak D call: TRBD1 (5 bases). V gave up 2 bases and J gave up 1 base, with 9 bases separating them. Germline V gene data show CDR1 as SEHNR and CDR2 as FQNEAQ (reference sequence). The CDR3 is made up of 14 amino acids. The CDR3 spells CASSLSQGSYEQYF. The CDR3 region has the DNA TGTGCCAGCAGCTTATCGCAGGGATCCTACGAGCAGTACTTC.

V gene TRBV6-1 combines with J gene TRBJ2-2; no reliable D call. Germline loops: CDR1 MNHNS, CDR2 SASEGT. The CDR3 runs 17 residues. V lost 3 bases to trimming and J lost 5 bases, with 19 bases between them. The CDR3 loop is CASSETSTRIGTGELFF. In nucleotides, the CDR3 is TGTGCCAGCAGTGAGACGAGTACAAGGATTGGAACCGGGGAGCTGTTTTTT.

J is TRBJ2-3 and V is TRBV19, with D unclear. The CDR3 spans 12 residues. The ends were cut back, 5 bases at V and 4 bases at J, with 7 bases in the middle. From germline, CDR1 is LNHDA and CDR2 SQIVND (reference sequence). In nucleotides, the CDR3 is TGTGCCAGTAGTCGGACGTCAGATACGCAGTATTTT. Translated: CASSRTSDTQYF.

The chain is built from TRBV11-3 and TRBJ2-2; 8 nucleotides agree with TRBD2. The V and J ends lost 3 bases and 0 bases, in that order; junction bases with no gene match: 0. CDR1 is SGHNT and CDR2 is YENEEA in the germline V gene. The CDR3 is 15 residues long. The CDR3 DNA follows: TGTGCCAGCAGCTTTAGCGGGACGAACACCGGGGAGCTGTTTTTT. Residues: CASSFSGTNTGELFF.

This clone was seen only a few times. V is TRBV19 and J is TRBJ2-2; 14 positions agree with TRBD2. V lost 7 bases and J lost 6; bases outside the gene matches: 19. Germline assignment: CDR1 LNHDA and CDR2 SQIVND (reference sequence). The CDR3 loop spans 20 amino acids. CDR3 loop: CASTPRSQGLAGVGAGELFF. DNA for the CDR3: TGTGCCAGTACCCCACGGAGCCAGGGACTAGCGGGAGTGGGTGCCGGGGAGCTGTTTTTT.

In this sample, this clone turned up once. The chain is built from TRBV28 and TRBJ1-4; TRBD1 aligns across 8 bases. Germline assignment: CDR1 MDHEN and CDR2 SYDVKM. Trimming cost V 7 bases and J 5 bases; bases outside gene matches: 9. The CDR3 is made up of 15 amino acids. The CDR3 DNA sequence: TGTGCCAGCACCCTTGGGGACAGGCCAAATGAAAAACTGTTTTTT. It codes for CASTLGDRPNEKLFF.

This clone was picked up many times. V is TRBV6-1 and J is TRBJ1-5; D is perhaps TRBD1 (5 bases). The CDR3 runs to 14 residues. CDR1 is MNHNS, CDR2 SASEGT, per germline. V lost 9 bases and J 2 bases, leaving 14 bases between the germline ends. This chain's CDR3 is CASEWGEGNQPQHF. The CDR3 bases are TGTGCCAGTGAATGGGGGGAGGGCAATCAGCCCCAGCATTTT.

V is TRBV25-1 and J is TRBJ1-2, with 8 nucleotides matching TRBD1. CDR1 and CDR2 (germline): MGHDK, SYGVNS. Trimming took 2 bases from V and 8 from J; bases not matched to a gene: 7. This CDR3 has 14 residues. The CDR3 spells CASSELTGEDGYTF. In DNA form, the CDR3 reads TGTGCCAGCAGTGAACTGACAGGGGAGGACGGCTACACCTTC.

As to this clone: Other nucleotide sequences in the sample specify the same CDR3. CDR3 loop: CASRIHNEQFF. DNA for the CDR3: TGTGCCAGCAGGATCCACAATGAGCAGTTCTTC. The rearrangement uses TRBV5-4 and TRBJ2-1; no reliable D call. The germline CDR1 and CDR2 sequences are SGHNT and YYREEE (reference sequence). The CDR3 runs to 11 residues. Trimming pared 5 bases from V and 5 bases from J, leaving 5 bases between.

This sequence joins TRBV11-1 and TRBJ2-2, with D perhaps TRBD2 (6 bases). The CDR3 has 15 residues. The germline gives CDR1 SGHAT, CDR2 FQDESV (reference sequence). Trimming shortened V by 0 bases and J by 4 bases, and 9 bases separated the two germline ends. This chain's CDR3 is CASSLAGTLTGELFF. CDR3 DNA sequence: TGTGCCAGCAGCTTAGCCGGGACTCTCACCGGGGAGCTGTTTTTT.

The gene calls are TRBV11-1 and TRBJ1-1; a weak D match, TRBD1 (6 bases). V was clipped by 0 bases and J by 3 bases, with 14 bases between them. Per germline, CDR1 SGHAT and CDR2 FQDESV (reference sequence). The CDR3 length is 16 residues. CDR3 residues: CASSLALTGQYTEAFF. CDR3 sequence (DNA): TGTGCCAGCAGCTTAGCTCTAACAGGGCAATACACTGAAGCTTTCTTT. The variable domain in full, with the rest retrieved from reference TRBV11-1 and TRBJ1-1, is EAEVAQSPRYKITEKSQAVAFWCDPISGHATLYWYRQILGQGPELLVQFQDESVVDDSQLPKDRFSAERLKGVDSTLKIQPAELGDSAMYLCASSLALTGQYTEAFFGQGTRLTVV.

The chain carries TRBV19 and TRBJ2-7, with a possible D match to TRBD1 (6 bases). CDR3 size: 13 residues. V was clipped by 8 bases and J by 1 base, with 12 bases between them. Germline-derived CDR1 and CDR2 are LNHDA and SQIVND (reference sequence). CDR3 nucleotides: TGTGCCAGTTCTCGGGACAATTCCTACGAGCAGTACTTC. Its protein is CASSRDNSYEQYF.

With respect to this clone: This same CDR3 is encoded by further DNA sequences in the sample. J is TRBJ2-7 and V is TRBV6-6; no firm D call. The germline V gene has CDR1 MNHNY and CDR2 SVGAGI (reference sequence). The V gene lost 5 bases and the J gene lost 0 bases, with 5 bases spanning the gap. This CDR3 comprises 12 residues. The CDR3: CASSPSSYEQYF. The CDR3 bases are TGTGCCAGCAGTCCGTCCTCCTACGAGCAGTACTTC.

The J gene is TRBJ1-1, the V gene TRBV6-5; the match to TRBD1 covers 11 bases. The J segment lost 5 bases and the V segment lost 6 bases, leaving 8 bases of the junction unmatched. In germline, CDR1 is MNHEY, CDR2 SVGAGI. The CDR3 consists of 15 residues. CDR3 bases: TGTGCCAGCAGGGTCGCCGGGACAGGGGGAACTGAAGCTTTCTTT. It codes for CASRVAGTGGTEAFF.